This T cell receptor (beta chain) is drawn from a study of CD8+ T cells in alopecia areata. At the level of the study: The drug, oral tofacitinib, was given to treated patients at 5 to 10 mg twice daily. Tofacitinib ran 6 to 18 months, followed by 6 months off drug.

Study-wide findings and caveats: Among the cells sequenced in scalp samples are also the resident alphabeta T cells of normal skin.

Following extraction, RNA underwent reverse transcription to cDNA, which served as the sequencing template. Sequencing used immunoSEQ multiplex PCR; TCRdb keeps in-frame clones, though not all of them. The sample shows 200,000 to 250,000 clones, 50% to 60% of them seen only once. Alopecia areata patients provided lesional scalp punch biopsies and peripheral blood. The germline V gene encodes CDR1 GTSNPN and CDR2 SVGIG (reference sequence). CDR3 length: 14 residues. V gave up 1 base and J gave up 2 bases, with 9 bases separating them. Concerning this clone: Its specificity is not known.

The V gene is TRBV30, the J gene TRBJ1-3, with D uncertain. The source was CD4+ T cells sorted from blood, collected at week 0. This TCR derives from a human donor with alopecia areata. As DNA, the CDR3 is TGTGCCTGGAGTGCCTCCCAGGCTGGAAACACCATATATTTT. Translating it yields CAWSASQAGNTIYF.